Below are 20 T cell receptor beta chains sequenced from a single sample in a study of T cell responses to AZD1222 COVID-19 vaccine. The method was immunoSEQ multiplex PCR; TCRdb's version includes in-frame clones alone and lacks a portion of them. This table has about 150,000 clones, 90% appearing once. Sequenced material: peripheral blood, taken on day 0 of AZD1222 vaccination. These receptors originate from an adult in good health.

The V and J genes are TRBV15 and TRBJ2-1; a weak D match, TRBD2 (6 bases). The germline V gene has CDR1 LNHNV and CDR2 YYDKDF (reference sequence). With 0 bases removed from V and 1 base from J, the gap between germline ends came to 13 bases. CDR3 length equals 17 residues. In DNA, the CDR3 is TGTGCCACCAGCAGAGACAGTTCCGGGAGTTCCTACAATGAGCAGTTCTTC. Encoded protein: CATSRDSSGSSYNEQFF.

This chain links TRBV19 with TRBJ1-5; 12 nucleotides match TRBD1. V lost 2 bases to trimming and J lost 7 bases; unmatched junction nucleotides: 6. CDR1 is LNHDA and CDR2 is SQIVND in the germline V gene (reference sequence). The CDR3 is 16 residues long. CDR3 protein: CASSITGTGGLQPQHF. For the CDR3, the DNA is TGTGCCAGTAGTATAACCGGGACAGGGGGCCTCCAGCCCCAGCATTTT.

The genes are TRBV19 and TRBJ1-2; a weak D match, TRBD1 (6 bases). Germline V gene sequence: CDR1 LNHDA, CDR2 SQIVND (reference sequence). CDR3 length equals 15 residues. V was pared by 1 base and J by 5 bases, with 14 bases between. The CDR3 nucleotides read TGTGCCAGTAGTATAGTGTCTCAGGGGATATATGGCTACACCTTC. Its protein product is CASSIVSQGIYGYTF.

This chain links TRBV5-1 with TRBJ1-6; 8 bases are a match to TRBD1. V trimming: 4 bases; J trimming: 8 bases; junction bases outside the gene matches: 8. The CDR3 extends over 15 amino acids. Germline loops: CDR1 SGHRS, CDR2 YFSETQ. The CDR3 bases are TGCGCCAGCAGCCCAACAGGGGGGAGGGATTCACCCCTCCACTTT. This gives the protein CASSPTGGRDSPLHF.

The V gene is TRBV9, the J gene TRBJ1-2, with D perhaps matching TRBD1 (5 bases). The CDR3 loop spans 12 amino acids. Trimming stripped 3 bases from V and 4 bases from J, with 7 bases between. Germline assignment: CDR1 SGDLS and CDR2 YYNGEE. CDR3 in amino acids: CASSGQFYGYTF. DNA of the CDR3: TGTGCCAGCAGCGGACAGTTCTATGGCTACACCTTC.

As to this clone: The junction does not match germline at one end; this may be a read error. The V and J genes are TRBV28 and TRBJ2-5; 12 bases match TRBD2. Germline assignment: CDR1 MDHEN and CDR2 SYDVKM. The CDR3 length is 14 residues. The CDR3 DNA is TGTGCCAGCAGCACCACTAGCGGGGGGACGGCTTACGACTTC. Its translation is CASSTTSGGTAYDF.

The genes are TRBV6-5 and TRBJ1-6; 7 positions match TRBD1. The CDR3 runs 15 residues. In germline, CDR1 is MNHEY, CDR2 SVGAGI. V was pared by 8 bases and J by 7 bases, with 11 bases of the junction left unmatched. The CDR3 reads CASGLAGTVNSPLHF. The CDR3 DNA reads as TGTGCCAGCGGACTGGCCGGGACAGTAAATTCACCCCTCCACTTT.

CDR3 nucleotide sequence: TGTGCCAGCAGCCCATGGGGGGGGGCAGTCACTGAAGCTTTCTTT. This translates into CASSPWGGAVTEAFF. The gene calls are TRBV6-5 and TRBJ1-1, with TRBD1 as a possible D gene (6 bases). CDR1 MNHEY and CDR2 SVGAGI come from the germline V gene. The V gene lost 6 bases and the J gene lost 4 bases, with 18 bases spanning the gap. CDR3 length: 15 residues.

The chain recombines TRBV5-1 with TRBJ1-5; perhaps TRBD1 as D (5 bases). Germline assignment: CDR1 SGHRS and CDR2 YFSETQ. This CDR3 has 14 residues. V was clipped by 5 bases and J by 0 bases, with 9 bases between them. The CDR3 sequence is CASRAGDSNQPQHF. The CDR3 nucleotides read TGCGCCAGCAGAGCGGGGGATAGCAATCAGCCCCAGCATTTT. Combining the CDR3 with reference TRBV5-1 and TRBJ1-5 gives the whole variable domain KAGVTQTPRYLIKTRGQQVTLSCSPISGHRSVSWYQQTPGQGLQFLFEYFSETQRNKGNFPGRFSGRQFSNSRSEMNVSTLELGDSALYLCASRAGDSNQPQHFGDGTRLSIL.

V and J are TRBV10-3 and TRBJ1-1, with D possibly TRBD1 on 5 matching bases. CDR3 length: 12 amino acids. CDR1 and CDR2 (germline): ENHRY, SYGVKD. Trimming took off 8 bases at V and 4 bases at J, with 11 bases between the two ends. The CDR3 spells CAILGGTTEAFF. The DNA for the CDR3 is TGTGCCATCCTGGGGGGAACCACTGAAGCTTTCTTT.

V gene TRBV9 combines with J gene TRBJ1-5; 7 bases match TRBD1. In germline, CDR1 is SGDLS, CDR2 YYNGEE. The CDR3 loop spans 15 amino acids. Trimming at V came to 0 bases and at J to 2 bases, leaving 2 bases not matched to a gene. The CDR3 loop is CASSVGQGGNQPQHF. In DNA, the CDR3 is TGTGCCAGCAGCGTAGGACAGGGCGGCAATCAGCCCCAGCATTTT.

V usage is TRBV7-9 and J usage is TRBJ2-5, with no clear D. CDR3 size: 12 residues. Germline V gives CDR1 SEHNR, CDR2 FQNEAQ (reference sequence). V lost 5 bases and J lost 5, with 9 bases in between. Here the CDR3 reads CASSRVRETQYF. CDR3 in DNA: TGTGCCAGCAGCCGTGTCCGGGAGACCCAGTACTTC.

This chain uses TRBV28 with TRBJ1-5; D call uncertain. V lost 11 bases, J lost 13 bases, and 24 bases lay in between. CDR3 size: 13 residues. CDR1 and CDR2 from the germline V gene are MDHEN and SYDVKM. For the CDR3, the DNA is TGTGCCGTCATGGTCCCTGGAGAGATAGTTCAGCATTTT. Residues: CAVMVPGEIVQHF.

The chain combines TRBV7-8 with TRBJ1-5; D unclear. The CDR3 length is 14 residues. Trimming pared 0 bases from V and 6 bases from J, leaving 9 bases between. The V gene's germline CDR1 is SGHVS and CDR2 FQNEAQ. Here the CDR3 DNA reads TGTGCCAGCAGCTTAGCGCAGGTAGCTCAGCCCCAGCATTTT. This encodes CASSLAQVAQPQHF.

V is TRBV5-8 and J is TRBJ1-4; D is perhaps TRBD1 (5 bases). In germline, CDR1 is SGHTS, CDR2 YDEGEE. The CDR3 loop spans 14 amino acids. V lost 4 bases to trimming and J lost 8 bases, with 15 bases between them. DNA for the CDR3: TGTGCCAGCAGCACGAGAACTCAGGGAGAAAAACTGTTTTTT. This sequence encodes CASSTRTQGEKLFF.

The chain uses TRBV7-9 and TRBJ1-5; 7 bases agree with TRBD1. This CDR3 has 17 amino acids. The junction had 12 bases not matched to a gene; V was cut back by 5 bases and J by 2 bases. Germline assignment: CDR1 SEHNR and CDR2 FQNEAQ (reference sequence). Written as DNA, the CDR3 is TGTGCCAGCAGCCGACAGGGCGGTGGTCTCGGCAATCAGCCCCAGCATTTT. It specifies CASSRQGGGLGNQPQHF.

The chain employs TRBV11-3 and TRBJ1-1; D is perhaps TRBD1 (6 bases). Germline V CDR1 and CDR2: SGHNT, YENEEA. This CDR3 is 14 amino acids long. V dropped 5 bases and J dropped 4 bases, with 14 bases sitting between them. CDR3 in amino acids: CASSEHRESTEAFF. The CDR3 DNA sequence: TGTGCCAGCAGCGAACACAGGGAGTCCACTGAAGCTTTCTTT.

The chain joins TRBV5-1 to TRBJ2-5, with D unresolved. The V gene's germline CDR1 is SGHRS and CDR2 YFSETQ. The length of the CDR3 is 15 residues. The germline V and J ends were trimmed by 0 bases and 0 bases, with 9 bases remaining between them. CDR3 nucleotide sequence: TGCGCCAGCAGCTTGGCTGGGTCGTACCAAGAGACCCAGTACTTC. This encodes CASSLAGSYQETQYF.

The chain links TRBV5-4 to TRBJ1-4; D is unclear. In germline, CDR1 is SGHNT, CDR2 YYREEE (reference sequence). CDR3 size: 14 residues. Trimming stripped 1 base from V and 10 bases from J, with 14 bases between. CDR3 residues: CASSLNADSGKLFF. The CDR3 nucleotides are TGTGCCAGCAGCTTGAACGCGGATAGCGGAAAACTGTTTTTT.

The rearrangement uses TRBV7-2 and TRBJ2-3, with 8 nucleotides matching TRBD1. This CDR3 is 16 amino acids long. The V gene's germline CDR1 is SGHTA and CDR2 FQGNSA. Unmatched junction bases numbered 9, after V lost 5 bases and J lost 2 bases. CDR3 protein: CASSTGRDRPTDTQYF. Here the CDR3 DNA reads TGTGCCAGCAGCACTGGCCGGGACAGGCCCACAGATACGCAGTATTTT.